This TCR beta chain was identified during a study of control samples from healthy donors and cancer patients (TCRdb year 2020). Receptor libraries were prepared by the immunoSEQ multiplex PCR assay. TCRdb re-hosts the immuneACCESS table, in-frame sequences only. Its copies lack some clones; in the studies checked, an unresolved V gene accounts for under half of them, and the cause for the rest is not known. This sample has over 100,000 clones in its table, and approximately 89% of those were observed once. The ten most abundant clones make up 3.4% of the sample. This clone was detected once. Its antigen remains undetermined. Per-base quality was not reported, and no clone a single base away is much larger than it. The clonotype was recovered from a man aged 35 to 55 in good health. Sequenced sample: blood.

The bases are TGTGCCAGCAGCCAGACAGGGAATCAGCCCCAGCATTTT. It translates to CASSQTGNQPQHF. Recombination connected TRBV3-1 (or the pseudogene TRBV3-2) to TRBJ1-5; 7 bases in the middle match TRBD1. According to the germline V gene (reference sequence), CDR1 reads LGHDT and CDR2 reads YNNKEL. The CDR3, from cysteine to phenylalanine, totals 13 residues. Just the 39-base CDR3 DNA is kept, in frame starting at base 1. Germline trimming amounts to 3 bases on V and 4 bases on J, with 0 as the count of junction bases outside the gene matches.